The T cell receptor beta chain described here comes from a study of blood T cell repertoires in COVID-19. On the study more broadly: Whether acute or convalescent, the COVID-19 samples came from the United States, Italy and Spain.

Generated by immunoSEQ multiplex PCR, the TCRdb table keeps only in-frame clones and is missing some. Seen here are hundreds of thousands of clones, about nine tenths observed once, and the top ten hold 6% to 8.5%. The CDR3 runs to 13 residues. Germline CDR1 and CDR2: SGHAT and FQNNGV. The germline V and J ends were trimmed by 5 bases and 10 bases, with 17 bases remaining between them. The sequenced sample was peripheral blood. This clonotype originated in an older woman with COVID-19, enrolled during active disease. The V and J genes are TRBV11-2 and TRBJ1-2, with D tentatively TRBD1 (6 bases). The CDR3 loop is CASSPDRVGAYTF. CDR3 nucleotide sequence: TGTGCCAGCAGCCCGGACAGAGTTGGAGCCTACACCTTC. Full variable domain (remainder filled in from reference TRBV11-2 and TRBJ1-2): EAGVAQSPRYKIIEKRQSVAFWCNPISGHATLYWYQQILGQGPKLLIQFQNNGVVDDSQLPKDRFSAERLKGVDSTLKIQPAKLEDSAVYLCASSPDRVGAYTFGSGTRLTVV.